The source of this TCR beta chain is a study of breast tumors, draining lymph nodes, adjacent tissues. Study-wide results and limits: That most tumor T cells come from lymph nodes remained unproven. Tumors had less TCR diversity than lymph nodes, more than nontumor tissue. Tumor and nontumor repertoires were significantly more similar in luminal-like than in basal-like breast cancer. Findings are consistent with lymph node origin and intratumoral expansion of most tumor T cells.

This clonotype was recorded many times. The antigen is not known. The germline V gene encodes CDR1 DFQATT and CDR2 SNEGSKA (reference sequence). CDR3 length: 11 residues. The germline V and J ends were trimmed by 6 bases and 8 bases, with 13 bases remaining between them. Samples came from axillary lymph nodes draining the breast cancer. One entry per CDR3 protein, called by TCRdb with MiXCR from the multiplex PCR reads. Among fewer than 200,000 distinct CDR3 sequences listed, around a third were seen once. The chain recombines TRBV20-1 with TRBJ1-2, with a tentative D call TRBD1 (5 bases). The receptor was isolated from a female donor with breast cancer. Some clones in this sample may be carry-over from other donors' samples. Input material: axillary lymph node tissue. The CDR3: CSAGDPGGYTF. In nucleotides, the CDR3 is TGCAGTGCAGGGGACCCGGGAGGCTACACCTTC.